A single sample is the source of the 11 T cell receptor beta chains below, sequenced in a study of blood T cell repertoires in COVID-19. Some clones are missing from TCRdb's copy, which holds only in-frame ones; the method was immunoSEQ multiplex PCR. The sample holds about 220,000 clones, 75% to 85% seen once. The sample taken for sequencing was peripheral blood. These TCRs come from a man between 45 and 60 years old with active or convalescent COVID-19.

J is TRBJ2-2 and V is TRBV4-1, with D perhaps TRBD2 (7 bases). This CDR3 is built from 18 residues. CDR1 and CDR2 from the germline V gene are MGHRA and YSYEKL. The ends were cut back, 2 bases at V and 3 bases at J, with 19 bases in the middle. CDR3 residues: CASSQWGGARQDTGELFF. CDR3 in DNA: TGCGCCAGCAGCCAATGGGGGGGGGCCCGTCAGGACACCGGGGAGCTGTTTTTT.

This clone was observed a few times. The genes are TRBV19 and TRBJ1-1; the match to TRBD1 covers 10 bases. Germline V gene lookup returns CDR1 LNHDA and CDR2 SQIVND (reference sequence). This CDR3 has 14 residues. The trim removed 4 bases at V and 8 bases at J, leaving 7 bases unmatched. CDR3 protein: CASSTPTGGREAFF. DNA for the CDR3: TGTGCCAGTAGTACCCCGACAGGGGGCAGGGAAGCTTTCTTT. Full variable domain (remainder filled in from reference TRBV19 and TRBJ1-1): DGGITQSPKYLFRKEGQNVTLSCEQNLNHDAMYWYRQDPGQGLRLIYYSQIVNDFQKGDIAEGYSVSREKKESFPLTVTSAQKNPTAFYLCASSTPTGGREAFFGQGTRLTVV.

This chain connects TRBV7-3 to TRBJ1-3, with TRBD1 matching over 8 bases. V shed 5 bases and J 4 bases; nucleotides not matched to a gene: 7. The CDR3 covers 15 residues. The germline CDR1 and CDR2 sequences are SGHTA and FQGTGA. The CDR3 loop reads CASSDGQGAGNTIYF. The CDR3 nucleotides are TGTGCCAGCAGCGACGGACAGGGCGCAGGAAACACCATATATTTT.

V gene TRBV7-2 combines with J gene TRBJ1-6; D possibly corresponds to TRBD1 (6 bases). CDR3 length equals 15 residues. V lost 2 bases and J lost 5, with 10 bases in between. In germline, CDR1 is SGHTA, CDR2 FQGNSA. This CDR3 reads CASSLLGGDNSPLHF. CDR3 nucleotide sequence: TGTGCCAGCAGCTTACTAGGGGGGGATAATTCACCCCTCCACTTT.

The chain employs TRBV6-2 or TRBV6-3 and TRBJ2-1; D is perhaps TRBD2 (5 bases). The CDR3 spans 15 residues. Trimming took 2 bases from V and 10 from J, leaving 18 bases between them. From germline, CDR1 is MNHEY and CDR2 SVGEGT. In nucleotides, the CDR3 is TGTGCCAGCAGTTACCCCCCCAATAGACGGAGGGAGCAGTTCTTC. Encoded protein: CASSYPPNRRREQFF.

The CDR3 is CASSVGTSGRTGELFF. CDR3 bases: TGTGCCAGCAGCGTAGGCACTAGCGGGAGGACCGGGGAGCTGTTTTTT. The rearrangement links TRBV9 to TRBJ2-2; 12 nucleotides line up with TRBD2. The CDR3 runs 16 residues. From germline, CDR1 is SGDLS and CDR2 YYNGEE. Trimming took 0 bases from V and 5 from J; bases not matched to a gene: 2. Full variable domain (missing parts from reference TRBV9 and TRBJ2-2): DSGVTQTPKHLITATGQRVTLRCSPRSGDLSVYWYQQSLDQGLQFLIQYYNGEERAKGNILERFSAQQFPDLHSELNLSSLELGDSALYFCASSVGTSGRTGELFFGEGSRLTVL.

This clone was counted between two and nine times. CDR3 sequence reads: CASSFGLALYEQYF. Written as DNA, the CDR3 is TGTGCCAGCAGCTTCGGACTAGCCCTCTACGAGCAGTACTTC. The chain uses TRBV7-2 and TRBJ2-7, with 8 positions matching TRBD2. V dropped 3 bases and J dropped 3; count of bases not matched to a gene: 4. The length of the CDR3 is 14 residues. Germline V gives CDR1 SGHTA, CDR2 FQGNSA. The full variable domain, in which reference TRBV7-2 and TRBJ2-7 provide the parts outside the CDR3, is GAGVSQSPSNKVTEKGKDVELRCDPISGHTALYWYRQSLGQGLEFLIYFQGNSAPDKSGLPSDRFSAERTGGSVSTLTIQRTQQEDSAVYLCASSFGLALYEQYFGPGTRLTVT.

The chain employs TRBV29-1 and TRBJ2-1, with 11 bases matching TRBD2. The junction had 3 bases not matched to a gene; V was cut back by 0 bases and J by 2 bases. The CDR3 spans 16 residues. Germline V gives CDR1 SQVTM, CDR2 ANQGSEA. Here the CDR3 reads CSVEDLAGGPYNEQFF. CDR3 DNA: TGCAGCGTTGAAGATTTAGCGGGAGGGCCCTACAATGAGCAGTTCTTC.

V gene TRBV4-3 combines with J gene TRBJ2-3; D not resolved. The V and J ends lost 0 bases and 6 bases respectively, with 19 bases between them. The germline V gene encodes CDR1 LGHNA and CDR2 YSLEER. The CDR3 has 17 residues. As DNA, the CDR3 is TGCGCCAGCAGCCAAGATCTTGGTGCTAGTCTCCACGATACGCAGTATTTT. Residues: CASSQDLGASLHDTQYF.

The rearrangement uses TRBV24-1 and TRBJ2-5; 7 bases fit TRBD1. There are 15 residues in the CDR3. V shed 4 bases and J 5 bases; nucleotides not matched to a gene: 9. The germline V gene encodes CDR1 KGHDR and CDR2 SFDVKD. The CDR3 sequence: CATSDPTGSSETQYF. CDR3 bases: TGTGCCACCAGTGACCCGACAGGGTCAAGTGAGACCCAGTACTTC.

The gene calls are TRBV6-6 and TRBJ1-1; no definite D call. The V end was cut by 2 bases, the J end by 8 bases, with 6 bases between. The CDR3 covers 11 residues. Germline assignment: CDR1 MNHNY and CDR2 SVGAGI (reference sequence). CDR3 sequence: CASSYGREAFF. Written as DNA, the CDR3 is TGTGCCAGCAGTTACGGGAGGGAAGCTTTCTTT.